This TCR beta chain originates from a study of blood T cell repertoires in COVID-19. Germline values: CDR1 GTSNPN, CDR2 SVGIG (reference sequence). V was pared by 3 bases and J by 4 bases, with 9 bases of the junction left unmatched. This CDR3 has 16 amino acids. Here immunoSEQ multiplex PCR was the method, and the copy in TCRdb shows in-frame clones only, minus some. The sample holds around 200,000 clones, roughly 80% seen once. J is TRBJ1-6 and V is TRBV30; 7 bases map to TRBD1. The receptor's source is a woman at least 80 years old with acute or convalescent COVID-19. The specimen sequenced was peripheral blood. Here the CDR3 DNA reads TGTGCCTGGAGCCCGACAGGGACCGCATATAATTCACCCCTCCACTTT. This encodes CAWSPTGTAYNSPLHF.